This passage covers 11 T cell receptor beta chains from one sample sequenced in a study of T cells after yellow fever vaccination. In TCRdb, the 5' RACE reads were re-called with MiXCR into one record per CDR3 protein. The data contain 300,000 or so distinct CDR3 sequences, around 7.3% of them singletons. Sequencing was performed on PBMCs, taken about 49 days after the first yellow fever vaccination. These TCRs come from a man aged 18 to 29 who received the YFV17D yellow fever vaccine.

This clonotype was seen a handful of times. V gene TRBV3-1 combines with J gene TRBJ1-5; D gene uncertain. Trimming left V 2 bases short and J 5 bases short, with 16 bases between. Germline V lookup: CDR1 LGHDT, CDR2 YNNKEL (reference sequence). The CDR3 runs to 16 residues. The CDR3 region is CASSQRGRVRDQPQHF. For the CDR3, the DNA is TGTGCCAGCAGCCAACGAGGCCGGGTTCGTGATCAGCCCCAGCATTTT.

The CDR3 nucleotides are TGTGCCAGCAGTTTAGAGGGGGCGCTTTTCTTC. The encoded protein is CASSLEGALFF. This chain joins TRBV12-3 or TRBV12-4 and TRBJ2-1; 7 positions match TRBD1. The CDR3 is 11 amino acids. V gave up 1 base and J gave up 16 bases; unmatched junction bases: 4.

The CDR3 DNA follows: TGTGCCAGCAGTCAGTGGTTGGGCAGCAGCTCCTACAATGAGCAGTTCTTC. Translation gives CASSQWLGSSSYNEQFF. The V call is TRBV12-3 or TRBV12-4, the J call TRBJ2-1, with D unresolved. This CDR3 is 17 amino acids long. With 5 bases removed from V and 0 bases from J, the gap between germline ends came to 17 bases.

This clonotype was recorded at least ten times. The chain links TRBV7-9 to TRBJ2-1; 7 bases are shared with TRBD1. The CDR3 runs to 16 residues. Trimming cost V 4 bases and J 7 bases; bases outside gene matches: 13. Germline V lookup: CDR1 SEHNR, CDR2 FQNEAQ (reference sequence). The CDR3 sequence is CASSSGEGQRHNEQFF. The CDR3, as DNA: TGTGCCAGCAGCTCTGGCGAGGGACAGAGACATAATGAGCAGTTCTTC. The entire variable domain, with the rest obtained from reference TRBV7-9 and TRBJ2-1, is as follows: DTGVSQNPRHKITKRGQNVTFRCDPISEHNRLYWYRQTLGQGPEFLTYFQNEAQLEKSRLLSDRFSAERPKGSFSTLEIQRTEQGDSAMYLCASSSGEGQRHNEQFFGPGTRLTVL.

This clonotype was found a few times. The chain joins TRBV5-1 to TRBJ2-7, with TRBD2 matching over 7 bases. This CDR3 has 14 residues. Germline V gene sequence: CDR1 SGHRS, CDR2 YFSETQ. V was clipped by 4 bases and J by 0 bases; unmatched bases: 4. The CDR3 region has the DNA TGCGCCAGCAGCCGGGAGGCGTTCTCCTACGAGCAGTACTTC. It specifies CASSREAFSYEQYF.

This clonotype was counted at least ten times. The CDR3 sequence: CASSPRHVSNQPQHF. The DNA for the CDR3 is TGCGCCAGCAGCCCCCGACACGTTAGCAATCAGCCCCAGCATTTT. This chain joins TRBV4-1 and TRBJ1-5; D gene uncertain. The length of the CDR3 is 15 residues. The germline V gene encodes CDR1 MGHRA and CDR2 YSYEKL. The V and J ends lost 4 bases and 0 bases respectively, with 10 bases between them.

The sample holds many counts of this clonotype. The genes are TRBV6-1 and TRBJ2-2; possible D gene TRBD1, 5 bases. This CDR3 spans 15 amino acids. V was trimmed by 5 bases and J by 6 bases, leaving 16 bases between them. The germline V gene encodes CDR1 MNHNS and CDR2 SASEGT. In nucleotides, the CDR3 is TGTGCCAGCAGTCCCCCCCCAGGGTTTGCCGGGGAGCTGTTTTTT. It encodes CASSPPPGFAGELFF.

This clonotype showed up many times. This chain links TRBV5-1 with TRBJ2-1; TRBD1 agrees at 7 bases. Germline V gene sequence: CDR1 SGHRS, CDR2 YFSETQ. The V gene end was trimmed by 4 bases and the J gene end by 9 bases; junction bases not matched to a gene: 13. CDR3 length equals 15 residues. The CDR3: CASSLREGQNGEQFF. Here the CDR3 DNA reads TGCGCCAGCAGCCTCCGAGAGGGACAGAACGGTGAGCAGTTCTTC.

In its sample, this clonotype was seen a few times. CDR3 sequence: CASSQSSRGHQPQHF. CDR3 bases: TGTGCCAGTTCTCAAAGCTCCAGGGGGCATCAGCCCCAGCATTTT. V and J are TRBV19 and TRBJ1-5, with 8 bases that match TRBD1. The length of the CDR3 is 15 residues. V was clipped by 8 bases and J by 5 bases; unmatched bases: 11. The germline V gene encodes CDR1 LNHDA and CDR2 SQIVND (reference sequence).

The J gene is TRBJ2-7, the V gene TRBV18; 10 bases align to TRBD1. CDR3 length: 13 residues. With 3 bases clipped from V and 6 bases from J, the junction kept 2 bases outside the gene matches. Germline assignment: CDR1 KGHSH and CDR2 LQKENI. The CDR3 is CASSPGTGAEQYV. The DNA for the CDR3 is TGTGCCAGCTCACCTGGGACAGGGGCCGAGCAGTACGTC.

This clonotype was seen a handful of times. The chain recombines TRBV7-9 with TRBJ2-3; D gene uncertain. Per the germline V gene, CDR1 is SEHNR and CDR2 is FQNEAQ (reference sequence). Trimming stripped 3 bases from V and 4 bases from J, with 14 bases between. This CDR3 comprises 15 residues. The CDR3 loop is CASSLILRMADTQYF. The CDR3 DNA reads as TGTGCCAGCAGCTTGATATTGAGGATGGCAGATACGCAGTATTTT.